This T cell receptor (beta chain) emerged from a study of cytomegalovirus exposure and HLA in healthy donors. Study-wide background: Researchers previously reported finding fewer than 140 million unique TCR beta sequences from 170 million or so T cells.

A multiplex PCR was run with 60 Vbeta primers and 13 Jbeta primers. Clones were read by immunoSEQ multiplex PCR, and TCRdb kept only the in-frame ones, dropping some. The top ten clones hold around 14% of a sample with 100,000 or so clones, around 74% of them seen once. As for this clone: What it recognizes is unknown.

At collection, donors were nominally healthy, but unrecorded immune exposures were probable. Points from the study as a whole: Associated with cytomegalovirus, according to the listing, were 170 or so TCR beta chains.

The V gene's germline CDR1 is PRHDT and CDR2 FYEKMQ (reference sequence). V trimming: 5 bases; J trimming: 0 bases; junction bases outside the gene matches: 4. CDR3 length: 14 residues. The clonotype comes from a male donor in good health and CMV-seropositive. Sequencing was performed on PBMCs. This chain joins TRBV13 and TRBJ2-7; 7 bases match TRBD1. In DNA, the CDR3 is TGTGCCAGCAGCGTGGGACAGAGCTCCTACGAGCAGTACTTC. Protein sequence: CASSVGQSSYEQYF.